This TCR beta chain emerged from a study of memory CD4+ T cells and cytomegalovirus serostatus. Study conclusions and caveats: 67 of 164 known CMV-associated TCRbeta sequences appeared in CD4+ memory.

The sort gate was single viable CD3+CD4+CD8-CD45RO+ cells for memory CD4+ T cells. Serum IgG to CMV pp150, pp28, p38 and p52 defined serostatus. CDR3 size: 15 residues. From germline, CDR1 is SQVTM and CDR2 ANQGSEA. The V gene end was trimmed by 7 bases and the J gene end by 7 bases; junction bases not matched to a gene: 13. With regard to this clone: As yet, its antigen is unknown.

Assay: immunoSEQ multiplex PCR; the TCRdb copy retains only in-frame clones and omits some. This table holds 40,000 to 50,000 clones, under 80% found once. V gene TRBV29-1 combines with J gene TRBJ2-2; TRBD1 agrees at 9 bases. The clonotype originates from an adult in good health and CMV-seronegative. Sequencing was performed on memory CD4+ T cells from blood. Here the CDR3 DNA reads TGCAGCGGGGGACAGGGCGCCACGGGAGGCGGGGAGCTGTTTTTT. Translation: CSGGQGATGGGELFF.